This TCR beta chain was profiled in a study of read filtering for tumor transcriptome and immune sequencing. Background on the study: Among patients, some 17 were male and more than 11 female, aged roughly 45 to 85 (mean about 71).

Molecular barcoded adaptors covering alpha/delta and beta/gamma chains were used on about 0.4 ug RNA. A single record per CDR3 protein comes from TCRdb applying MiXCR to the reads. The repertoire holds over 45,000 distinct CDR3 sequences, with roughly 19% as singletons. Germline assignment: CDR1 MNHEY and CDR2 SMNVEV (reference sequence). There are 16 residues in the CDR3. With 3 bases clipped from V and 3 bases from J, the junction kept 10 bases outside the gene matches. This chain links TRBV27 with TRBJ1-2, with 7 bases that match TRBD1. The sample comprised a population of CD138-negative cells sorted from bone marrow. The source is a donor aged 40 or older with multiple myeloma. CDR3 DNA: TGTGCCAGCAGTTTGAGGGGACAGCCACTTGACTATGGCTACACCTTC. Translating gives CASSLRGQPLDYGYTF.